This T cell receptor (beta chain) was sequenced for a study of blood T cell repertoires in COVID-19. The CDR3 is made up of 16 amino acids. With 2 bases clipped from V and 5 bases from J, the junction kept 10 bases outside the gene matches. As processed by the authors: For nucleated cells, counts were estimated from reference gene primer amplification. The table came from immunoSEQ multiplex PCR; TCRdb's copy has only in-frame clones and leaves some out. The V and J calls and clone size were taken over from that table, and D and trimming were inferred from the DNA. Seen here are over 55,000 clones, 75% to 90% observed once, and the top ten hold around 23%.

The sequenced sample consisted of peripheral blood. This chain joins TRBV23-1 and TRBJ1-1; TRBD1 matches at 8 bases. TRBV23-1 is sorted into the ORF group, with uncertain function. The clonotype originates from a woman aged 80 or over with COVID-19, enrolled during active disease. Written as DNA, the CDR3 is TGCGCCAGCAGTCAAGGGCGGACAGGGCGGAAAACTGAAGCTTTCTTT. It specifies CASSQGRTGRKTEAFF.